These 16 T cell receptor beta chains originate from one sample sequenced in a study of T cells in Graves' hyperthyroidism and ophthalmopathy. RNA transcripts provided the source from which TCR beta CDR3 regions were amplified. During a first-round RT-PCR of the TCR CDR3, the HTBI primer set was used. TCRdb called the multiplex PCR reads again in MiXCR, with one record for every CDR3 protein. The data hold approximately 600,000 distinct CDR3 sequences, with 11% to 15% observed a single time. Sequencing was done on a sample of blood. The receptors derive from a woman between 18 and 30 years old with Graves' ophthalmopathy.

In its sample, this clonotype was seen a few times. V and J are TRBV6-2 or TRBV6-3 and TRBJ2-2; D gene uncertain. V was cut by 2 bases and J by 1 base, with 17 bases left in between. Germline CDR1 is MNHEY and CDR2 is SVGEGT. The CDR3 spans 18 residues. The CDR3 spells CASSYKTLASRNTGELFF. The CDR3 DNA reads TGTGCCAGCAGTTACAAAACCCTGGCCAGCCGGAACACCGGGGAGCTGTTTTTT.

In this sample, this clonotype turned up a few times. The chain carries TRBV5-1 and TRBJ2-1; D perhaps matches TRBD2 (5 bases). Germline V gene data show CDR1 as SGHRS and CDR2 as YFSETQ. Deletions cut 5 bases from V and 0 bases from J, with 9 bases between. The CDR3 loop spans 14 amino acids. The CDR3 DNA reads TGCGCCAGCAGGGCTAGCAGCTCCTACAATGAGCAGTTCTTC. This codes for CASRASSSYNEQFF.

This clonotype has a handful of counts. J is TRBJ2-4 and V is TRBV20-1; a possible D gene is TRBD1 (6 bases). The ends were cut back, 2 bases at V and 6 bases at J, with 11 bases in the middle. In germline, CDR1 is DFQATT, CDR2 SNEGSKA (reference sequence). The CDR3 contains 13 residues. The CDR3 bases are TGCAGTGCTAGAATGGGGGCTGGAAACATTCAGTACTTC. This translates into CSARMGAGNIQYF.

The table lists this clonotype with many counts. The chain carries TRBV7-3 and TRBJ2-1; tentative D call: TRBD2 (6 bases). V was pared by 1 base and J by 9 bases, with 13 bases between. The CDR3 extends over 14 amino acids. The V gene's germline CDR1 is SGHTA and CDR2 FQGTGA. DNA for the CDR3: TGTGCCAGCAGCTTAAGCTCGGGGGAAGGTGAGCAGTTCTTC. Its protein is CASSLSSGEGEQFF.

This chain uses TRBV6-1 with TRBJ1-2; unclear D gene. Trimming removed 6 bases at V and 3 bases at J, with 14 bases between. CDR1 is MNHNS, CDR2 SASEGT, per germline. This CDR3 is 14 amino acids long. CDR3 sequence reads: CASSYLHLDYGYTF. In DNA form, the CDR3 reads TGTGCCAGCAGCTACCTTCATCTAGACTATGGCTACACCTTC.

This clonotype was picked up many times. This chain connects TRBV3-1 to TRBJ1-3; the D gene is possibly TRBD1 (5 bases). The CDR3 runs 14 residues. Trimming took off 4 bases at V and 2 bases at J, with 9 bases between the two ends. Germline CDR1 is LGHDT and CDR2 is YNNKEL (reference sequence). This chain's CDR3 is CASSRREAGNTIYF. DNA for the CDR3: TGTGCCAGCAGCCGCAGGGAGGCTGGAAACACCATATATTTT.

DNA for the CDR3: TGTGCCAGTCGATTGGGGGGACTCGCTGAAGCTTTCTTT. It specifies CASRLGGLAEAFF. The chain carries TRBV19 and TRBJ1-1, with a possible D match to TRBD1 (5 bases). In germline, CDR1 is LNHDA, CDR2 SQIVND (reference sequence). Trimming took 8 bases from V and 6 from J, leaving 16 bases between them. There are 13 residues in the CDR3.

The genes are TRBV7-9 and TRBJ1-1; 7 positions match TRBD1. The length of the CDR3 is 16 residues. CDR1 is SEHNR, CDR2 FQNEAQ, per germline (reference sequence). The junction had 11 bases not matched to a gene; V was cut back by 6 bases and J by 1 base. The CDR3, as DNA: TGTGCCAGCAGACCTCGGACAGGACAGGCGAACACTGAAGCTTTCTTT. This codes for CASRPRTGQANTEAFF.

This clonotype was counted at least ten times. CDR3 region: CASSLDTTYGYTF. The CDR3 coding sequence is TGTGCCAGCAGCTTAGACACAACTTATGGCTACACCTTC. The V gene is TRBV7-8, the J gene TRBJ1-2; no clear D gene. Trimming took off 1 base at V and 5 bases at J, with 8 bases between the two ends. CDR3 length: 13 amino acids. Germline V CDR1 and CDR2: SGHVS, FQNEAQ.

Ten or more counts support this clonotype. The chain couples TRBV6-1 to TRBJ1-5; 11 positions match TRBD1. With V trimmed by 5 bases and J by 7 bases, 7 bases remained unmatched. The CDR3 spans 15 residues. Germline V lookup: CDR1 MNHNS, CDR2 SASEGT. For the CDR3, the DNA is TGTGCCAGCAGTCTTGGACAGGGGGCCAGGCAGCCCCAGCATTTT. It codes for CASSLGQGARQPQHF.

V usage is TRBV29-1 and J usage is TRBJ1-1; D gene ambiguous. Germline V gives CDR1 SQVTM, CDR2 ANQGSEA. The length of the CDR3 is 12 residues. V lost 6 bases and J lost 5, with 13 bases in between. The chain's CDR3 is CSVAGSQTEAFF. CDR3 DNA sequence: TGCAGCGTCGCGGGGTCCCAGACTGAAGCTTTCTTT.

This clonotype was counted ten times or more. CDR3 in DNA: TGTGCCAGCAGTCTGTGGACAGGGCGGAAGACCCAGTACTTC. It codes for CASSLWTGRKTQYF. The J gene is TRBJ2-5, the V gene TRBV6-1, with 8 bases identical to TRBD1. Germline values: CDR1 MNHNS, CDR2 SASEGT. Germline trimming cut 5 bases from V and 6 bases from J; bases unmatched to any gene: 8. The CDR3 runs to 14 residues.

In its sample, this clonotype was seen many times. This sequence joins TRBV2 and TRBJ1-4; 7 bases fit TRBD1. Germline V gene sequence: CDR1 SNHLY, CDR2 FYNNEI. Losses at the gene ends were 7 bases for V and 2 bases for J; bases not matched to a gene: 7. The CDR3 is 15 residues long. CDR3 nucleotides: TGTGCCAGCATCGTCGGGACAGCCACTAATGAAAAACTGTTTTTT. Protein sequence: CASIVGTATNEKLFF.

The chain links TRBV11-2 to TRBJ2-2; 8 bases match TRBD2. The CDR3 is 15 amino acids. The germline gives CDR1 SGHAT, CDR2 FQNNGV. The J segment lost 6 bases and the V segment lost 5 bases, leaving 8 bases of the junction unmatched. CDR3 loop: CASSLGTSPAGELFF. The CDR3 DNA reads as TGTGCCAGCAGCCTCGGGACTAGTCCGGCCGGGGAGCTGTTTTTT. Together with reference TRBV11-2 and TRBJ2-2, the CDR3 gives the full variable domain: EAGVAQSPRYKIIEKRQSVAFWCNPISGHATLYWYQQILGQGPKLLIQFQNNGVVDDSQLPKDRFSAERLKGVDSTLKIQPAKLEDSAVYLCASSLGTSPAGELFFGEGSRLTVL.

The rearrangement joins TRBV27 to TRBJ2-7, with TRBD1 matching over 8 bases. The J segment lost 2 bases and the V segment lost 1 base, leaving 7 bases of the junction unmatched. The CDR3 contains 16 residues. Germline CDR1 MNHEY, CDR2 SMNVEV (reference sequence). The CDR3 nucleotides are TGTGCCAGCAGTTTATGGGCAGGGGGCAATGCCTACGAGCAGTACTTC. Its protein is CASSLWAGGNAYEQYF.

This chain joins TRBV5-1 and TRBJ2-7, with unresolved D. The V and J ends lost 4 bases and 3 bases respectively, with 11 bases between them. The CDR3 totals 13 residues. From germline, CDR1 is SGHRS and CDR2 YFSETQ. In nucleotides, the CDR3 is TGCGCCAGCAGCCCCCAGCGAAACTACGAGCAGTACTTC. It encodes CASSPQRNYEQYF.